The 24 T cell receptor beta chains below all came from one sample that was sequenced in a study of regulatory T cells in long-lasting Graves disease. Sample time point: persistent/refractory GD, antithyroid drugs over 5 years with positive TRAb. The TCR library was made from RNA that had been extracted from PBMCs in TRIzol. Through Arm-PCR of CDR3 regions and iRepertoire HTBI primers, TCR beta libraries were built. TCRdb used MiXCR to reprocess the multiplex PCR reads, holding one entry per CDR3 protein. The sample shows 400,000 or so distinct CDR3 sequences, about 25% of them seen only once. The input for sequencing was peripheral blood mononuclear cells (PBMCs), taken when the disease was refractory, from a patient treated with antithyroid drugs. All receptors come from a female donor with Graves disease.

A word on this clonotype: Since a much larger clone is just one base distant, this may be a read error. DNA for the CDR3: TGTGCCAGCAGCGACACCATAAACTGTGGCTACACCTTC. Its translation: CASSDTINCGYTF. The genes are TRBV6-1 and TRBJ1-2, with D hard to call. The CDR3 extends over 13 amino acids. The V gene's germline CDR1 is MNHNS and CDR2 SASEGT.

There are a few counts of this clonotype. The V call is TRBV28, the J call TRBJ2-7; TRBD2 is a possible D gene (7 bases). This CDR3 has 14 residues. The germline CDR1 and CDR2 sequences are MDHEN and SYDVKM. The ends were cut back, 4 bases at V and 2 bases at J, with 12 bases in the middle. CDR3 sequence reads: CASSSPGGPYEQYF. DNA for the CDR3: TGTGCCAGCAGTTCCCCCGGGGGGCCCTACGAGCAGTACTTC.

This clonotype came up many times. The chain has TRBV2 and TRBJ1-5; the match to TRBD1 covers 7 bases. Germline-derived CDR1 and CDR2 are SNHLY and FYNNEI. The CDR3 sequence is 15 residues long. Trimming cost V 6 bases and J 0 bases; bases outside gene matches: 5. DNA of the CDR3: TGTGCCAGCAGCAGGGACAGAAATAGCAATCAGCCCCAGCATTTT. Protein: CASSRDRNSNQPQHF.

The V call is TRBV29-1, the J call TRBJ2-7; 7 bases map to TRBD2. Germline V CDR1 and CDR2: SQVTM, ANQGSEA. V lost 6 bases, J lost 12 bases, and 11 bases stayed unmatched. This CDR3 has 11 amino acids. CDR3 sequence (DNA): TGCAGCGTCGGTGGACCAGCGGGGATGTACTTC. Translation gives CSVGGPAGMYF.

The table lists this clonotype with a few counts. This chain joins TRBV11-2 and TRBJ2-2, with 10 bases lining up with TRBD2. The CDR3 loop spans 16 amino acids. Germline values: CDR1 SGHAT, CDR2 FQNNGV. V lost 5 bases and J lost 6; bases outside the gene matches: 9. The CDR3 DNA follows: TGTGCCAGCAGCGCAGGGGCTAGCGGGAGTTCCGGGGAGCTGTTTTTT. This translates into CASSAGASGSSGELFF.

This clonotype was detected only once. This chain joins TRBV6-1 and TRBJ1-5, with 8 bases aligning to TRBD1. The germline V gene has CDR1 MNHNS and CDR2 SASEGT. The junction had 11 bases not matched to a gene; V was cut back by 11 bases and J by 5 bases. The CDR3 extends over 14 amino acids. CDR3 in DNA: TGTGCCGGCAAAACCTCAGGGGGCGATCAGCCCCAGCATTTT. This translates into CAGKTSGGDQPQHF.

The chain links TRBV28 to TRBJ2-1; 12 bases are a match to TRBD2. The V gene end was trimmed by 6 bases and the J gene end by 5 bases; junction bases not matched to a gene: 5. This CDR3 spans 15 amino acids. In germline, CDR1 is MDHEN, CDR2 SYDVKM. The CDR3: CASSQGTSGHNEQFF. CDR3 DNA sequence: TGTGCCAGCAGCCAGGGGACTAGCGGGCACAATGAGCAGTTCTTC. The full variable domain, with the rest looked up from reference TRBV28 and TRBJ2-1, is DVKVTQSSRYLVKRTGEKVFLECVQDMDHENMFWYRQDPGLGLRLIYFSYDVKMKEKGDIPEGYSVSREKKERFSLILESASTNQTSMYLCASSQGTSGHNEQFFGPGTRLTVL.

This chain uses TRBV9 with TRBJ2-6; TRBD1 matches at 9 bases. The CDR3 contains 20 residues. Germline CDR1 reads SGDLS; CDR2 reads YYNGEE. V shed 1 base and J 0 bases; nucleotides not matched to a gene: 11. The CDR3 DNA is TGTGCCAGCAGCGTACTGCCTGGACAGGGGCCGGGCTCTGGGGCCAACGTCCTGACTTTC. This translates into CASSVLPGQGPGSGANVLTF.

This clonotype came up many times. V and J are TRBV28 and TRBJ2-2; 10 bases line up with TRBD2. V was pared by 2 bases and J by 8 bases, with 8 bases of the junction left unmatched. CDR3 length equals 16 residues. In germline, CDR1 is MDHEN, CDR2 SYDVKM. In nucleotides, the CDR3 is TGTGCCAGCAGTTTAGGCCTAGCGGGAGCCGAAGGGGAGCTGTTTTTT. Translated: CASSLGLAGAEGELFF.

Notes on this clonotype: This CDR3 is missing its conserved last phenylalanine or tryptophan, likely due to a read error. The rearrangement links TRBV6-5 to TRBJ1-1, with TRBD1 matching 7 bases. Germline V CDR1 and CDR2: MNHEY, SVGAGI. The CDR3 is made up of 19 amino acids. V trimming: 0 bases; J trimming: 0 bases; junction bases outside the gene matches: 13. The CDR3 protein is CASSYSKVPRQGMNTEAFL. In nucleotides, the CDR3 is TGTGCCAGCAGTTACTCGAAGGTTCCGAGACAGGGAATGAACACTGAAGCTTTCCTT.

This clonotype appeared many times. This chain joins TRBV28 and TRBJ2-6; TRBD1 agrees at 7 bases. This CDR3 region has 15 residues. Looked up from germline, CDR1 is MDHEN and CDR2 is SYDVKM. Trimming took 5 bases from V and 2 from J; bases not matched to a gene: 3. The CDR3 coding sequence is TGTGCCAGCAGTCCAACAGGGGCTGGGGCCAACGTCCTGACTTTC. Protein sequence: CASSPTGAGANVLTF.

The chain joins TRBV19 to TRBJ1-5; D call uncertain. The CDR3 runs to 15 residues. V lost 1 base to trimming and J lost 0 bases, with 7 bases between them. CDR1 and CDR2 (germline): LNHDA, SQIVND (reference sequence). CDR3 amino acids: CASSIGGYSNQPQHF. The CDR3 nucleotides are TGTGCCAGTAGTATAGGAGGGTATAGCAATCAGCCCCAGCATTTT.

This clonotype appeared a few times. J is TRBJ2-7 and V is TRBV18; 8 positions match TRBD1. This CDR3 is 13 amino acids long. V shed 5 bases and J 6 bases; nucleotides not matched to a gene: 6. Germline CDR1 reads KGHSH; CDR2 reads LQKENI. CDR3 coding DNA: TGTGCCAGCTCAAAAAACACAGGGGGCGAGCAGTACTTC. This sequence encodes CASSKNTGGEQYF.

This clonotype was detected once. The gene calls are TRBV9 and TRBJ1-2; D remains ambiguous. Germline assignment: CDR1 SGDLS and CDR2 YYNGEE. Trimming removed 4 bases at V and 4 bases at J, with 11 bases between. The length of the CDR3 is 13 residues. The CDR3 DNA reads TGTGCCAGCAGCCCCAGCGAACTCTATGGCTACACCTTC. Protein product: CASSPSELYGYTF.

This clonotype was picked up many times. This sequence joins TRBV27 and TRBJ1-1; the D is unclear. The CDR3 extends over 11 amino acids. Trimming removed 5 bases at V and 8 bases at J, with 9 bases between. Germline loops: CDR1 MNHEY, CDR2 SMNVEV (reference sequence). CDR3 amino acids: CASSTGKEAFF. The CDR3 region has the DNA TGTGCCAGCAGTACCGGGAAAGAAGCTTTCTTT.

In DNA form, the CDR3 reads TGCAGTGCTAGCGTAGTCTCCGTTCGGGAGACCCAGTACTTC. It specifies CSASVVSVRETQYF. V gene TRBV20-1 combines with J gene TRBJ2-5, with D hard to call. V was trimmed by 3 bases and J by 5 bases, leaving 16 bases between them. The length of the CDR3 is 14 residues. Germline-derived CDR1 and CDR2 are DFQATT and SNEGSKA (reference sequence).

This clonotype was recorded a few times. A junction boundary mismatches the germline segment, possibly from a read error. The V gene is TRBV29-1, the J gene TRBJ1-1, with D unresolved. The CDR3 spans 11 residues. CDR1 and CDR2 from the germline V gene are SQVTM and ANQGSEA. Written as DNA, the CDR3 is TGCGGCGTTGAGGGTAGGGCATCAACTTTCTTT. Protein: CGVEGRASTFF.

The chain links TRBV30 to TRBJ1-1; no reliable D call. The V gene's germline CDR1 is GTSNPN and CDR2 SVGIG (reference sequence). V lost 0 bases, J lost 5 bases, and 10 bases lay in between. CDR3 length: 13 residues. CDR3 amino acids: CAWSVWQFTEAFF. CDR3 DNA: TGTGCCTGGAGTGTTTGGCAGTTTACTGAAGCTTTCTTT.

This clonotype turned up a few times. The chain's CDR3 is CASSQTEGSSPLHF. As DNA, the CDR3 is TGTGCCAGCAGCCAGACGGAGGGGAGTTCACCCCTCCACTTT. This chain connects TRBV3-1 to TRBJ1-6; a possible D gene is TRBD1 (5 bases). Germline values: CDR1 LGHDT, CDR2 YNNKEL (reference sequence). Trimming took 3 bases from V and 9 from J, leaving 12 bases between them. This CDR3 has 14 amino acids.

V and J are TRBV5-1 and TRBJ1-2, with 9 bases identical to TRBD1. Trimming at V came to 3 bases and at J to 4 bases, leaving 7 bases not matched to a gene. Germline V lookup: CDR1 SGHRS, CDR2 YFSETQ. The CDR3 is made up of 15 amino acids. The CDR3 DNA reads TGCGCCAGCAGCTGGGACAGGGAGTCTCTCTATGGCTACACCTTC. Translation: CASSWDRESLYGYTF.

The chain is built from TRBV5-1 and TRBJ2-4, with D perhaps TRBD1 (7 bases). In germline, CDR1 is SGHRS, CDR2 YFSETQ. The CDR3 extends over 13 amino acids. V gave up 4 bases and J gave up 5 bases, with 10 bases separating them. CDR3 sequence (DNA): TGCGCCAGCAGCCGGGGGACAGAAAACATTCAGTACTTC. Amino acid sequence: CASSRGTENIQYF.

V is TRBV3-1 and J is TRBJ2-5, with D uncertain. The germline V and J ends were trimmed by 2 bases and 5 bases, with 3 bases remaining between them. Germline CDR1 reads LGHDT; CDR2 reads YNNKEL (reference sequence). The CDR3 totals 11 residues. The CDR3 bases are TGTGCCAGCAGCCAAACGGAGACCCAGTACTTC. Residues: CASSQTETQYF.

The table lists this clonotype with a count of one. Mismatch with germline at one junction end may stem from a read error. The V gene is TRBV10-2, the J gene TRBJ2-7, with 10 bases lining up with TRBD2. The germline V gene has CDR1 WSHSY and CDR2 SAAADI. The CDR3 totals 17 residues. The CDR3 reads CASGDLAGVLQGFEQYF. CDR3 in DNA: TGCGCCAGCGGTGACCTAGCGGGAGTCTTACAGGGGTTCGAGCAGTACTTC.

This clonotype has just a few counts. The chain employs TRBV7-3 and TRBJ1-4; D is undetermined. This CDR3 region has 12 residues. Per the germline V gene, CDR1 is SGHTA and CDR2 is FQGTGA. V was shortened by 5 bases and J by 8 bases, with 9 bases between the two germline ends. CDR3 DNA: TGTGCCAGCAGCGCTGGAGAGGAAAAACTGTTTTTT. The encoded protein is CASSAGEEKLFF.